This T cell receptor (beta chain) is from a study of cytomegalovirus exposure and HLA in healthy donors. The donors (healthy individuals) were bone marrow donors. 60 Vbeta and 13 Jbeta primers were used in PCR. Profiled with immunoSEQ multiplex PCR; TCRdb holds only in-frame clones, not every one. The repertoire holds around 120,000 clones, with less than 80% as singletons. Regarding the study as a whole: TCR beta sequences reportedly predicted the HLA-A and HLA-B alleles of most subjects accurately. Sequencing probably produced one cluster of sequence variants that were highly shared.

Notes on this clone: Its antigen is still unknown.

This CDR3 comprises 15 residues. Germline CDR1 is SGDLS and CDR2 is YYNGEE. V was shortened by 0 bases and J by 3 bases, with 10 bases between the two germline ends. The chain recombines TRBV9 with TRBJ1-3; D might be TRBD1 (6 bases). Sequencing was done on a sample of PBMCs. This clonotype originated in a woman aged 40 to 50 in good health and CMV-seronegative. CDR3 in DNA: TGTGCCAGCAGCGTAGGTAACAGGGATGGAAACACCATATATTTT. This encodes CASSVGNRDGNTIYF.